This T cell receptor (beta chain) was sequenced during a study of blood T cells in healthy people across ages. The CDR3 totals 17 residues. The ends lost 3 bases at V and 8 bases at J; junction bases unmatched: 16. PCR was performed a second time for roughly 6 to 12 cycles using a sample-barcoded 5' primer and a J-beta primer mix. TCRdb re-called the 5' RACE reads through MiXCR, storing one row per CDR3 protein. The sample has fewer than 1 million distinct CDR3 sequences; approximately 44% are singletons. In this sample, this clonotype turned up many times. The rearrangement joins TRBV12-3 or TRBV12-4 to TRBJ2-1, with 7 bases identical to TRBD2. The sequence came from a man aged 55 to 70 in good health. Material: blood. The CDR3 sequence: CASSFLGVGLDRHEQFF. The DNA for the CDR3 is TGTGCCAGCAGTTTTTTGGGCGTAGGACTAGACAGACATGAGCAGTTCTTC.